This T cell receptor beta chain was identified during a study of cytomegalovirus exposure and HLA in healthy donors. Study findings and constraints: Cytomegalovirus-associated status was assigned to about 150 TCR beta chains. It was confirmed in vitro that a few of the CMV-associated chains were specific for CMV antigens.

This clone was observed once. What it binds is not known. Donors were drawn from the approximately 110-subject validation cohort, separate from the approximately 670-subject first cohort. Produced via immunoSEQ multiplex PCR; TCRdb's table is partial and in-frame only. This sample has 260,000 or so clones, with roughly 87% found just once. Germline CDR1 reads SGHTA; CDR2 reads FQGTGA. This CDR3 region has 15 residues. The V segment lost 5 bases and the J segment 0 bases; nucleotides outside the gene matches: 2. This sequence was found in a woman aged 25 to 39 in good health and CMV-seronegative. Material: PBMCs. The chain links TRBV7-3 to TRBJ1-5; 9 bases line up with TRBD1. This CDR3 is CASSPGQGSNQPQHF. The CDR3 DNA reads as TGTGCCAGCAGCCCGGGACAGGGTAGCAATCAGCCCCAGCATTTT. The variable domain in full, with the rest retrieved from reference TRBV7-3 and TRBJ1-5, is GAGVSQTPSNKVTEKGKYVELRCDPISGHTALYWYRQSLGQGPEFLIYFQGTGAADDSGLPNDRFFAVRPEGSVSTLKIQRTERGDSAVYLCASSPGQGSNQPQHFGDGTRLSIL.